This paragraph covers one T cell receptor beta chain sequence. The antigen this receptor binds is unknown. No qualities accompany the bases; no much larger clone lies one base away. TCRbeta CDR3 regions were amplified from genomic DNA using the immunoSEQ Assay, a bias-controlled multiplex PCR. As for how the authors treated the data: The number of nucleated cells in each sample was estimated from the amplification of reference gene primers within the assay. To quantify the absolute abundance of each unique TCRbeta CDR3 rearrangement, sequence reads were collapsed and filtered. For each sample, productive Simpson clonality was calculated as the square root of Simpson's diversity index over productive rearrangements. Entries here come from immuneACCESS through TCRdb and include only in-frame sequences with V and J called. Some clones fail to appear in such tables; in the studies checked, an unresolved V gene covers under half of the shortfall, and the cause of the remainder is unknown. V, J and clone size are those of that table, while D and trimming were read from the DNA. The sample table holds 400,000 to 450,000 clones, of which roughly nine tenths were seen once. The ten top clones hold around 1.1% of the sample.

V and J lose 1 base and 2 bases, and a span of 14 bases separates them. Sequences SGHNT (CDR1) and YYREEE (CDR2) are obtained from the germline V gene (reference sequence). The CDR3 covers 16 residues, taking in both the cysteine and the phenylalanine. Only the CDR3 DNA stays, 48 bases, in frame from base 1. Participants in the prospective study were aged about 18 to 100 years, lived in about two dozen United States geographic areas, and enrolled through a virtual design. In the prospective study, cohorts were assigned on the basis of participant-reported clinical history obtained from a screening survey and a study questionnaire. ImmuneRACE Cohort 3 recovered participants were defined by two consecutive negative NP/OP PCR tests, healthcare professional clearance, or symptom resolution. Each participant in the prospective study had whole blood, serum and a nasopharyngeal or oropharyngeal swab collected by mobile phlebotomists. Additional blood draws and questionnaires over an approximately 2-month period could optionally be provided by prospective study participants. Prospective study blood samples were shipped either frozen or at room temperature before DNA extraction.

The sample belongs to a study of blood T cell repertoires in COVID-19 (dated by TCRdb to about 2020). At the level of the whole study: The collaborator samples originated in the United States, Italy and Spain and spanned the acute and convalescent phases of COVID-19. The material from the prospective study consisted of cDNA or gDNA derived from T cells, B-cell-depleted T cells, or PBMCs. Subjects who had been exposed to COVID-19, were actively infected with it, or had recovered from it provided the deeply sampled blood TCRbeta repertoires that made up the dataset. A freely available public database, intended as a resource for researchers studying the immune response to SARS-CoV-2, is where the repertoires were released. Samples were obtained from the ongoing ImmuneRACE study (first 160 participants) and from over 1,000 subjects provided by 6 global collaborators. A de-identified subject ID, COVID-19 status, age in years and sex were almost always included in the sample metadata. Where available, HLA class I and class II types were taken from metadata supplied by the sample provider and were not determined by assay-based typing.

Here is what the overall study found, with its caveats: Clinical and demographic metadata were provided uncurated, with the amount varying by source and participant.

This receptor chain uses TRBV5-4 and TRBJ2-3; 6 matching bases give a weak D call of TRBD2. The sequencing sample was made of PBMCs or T cells enriched from blood (not recorded which). The TCR was taken from a young man who had recovered from COVID-19. The nucleotides read TGTGCCAGCAGCTTGAGGTTAGCGGAGCTCACAGATACGCAGTATTTT. This sequence encodes CASSLRLAELTDTQYF.